These 9 T cell receptor beta chains were all obtained from the same sample, sequenced in a study of beta chain features in type 1 diabetes. The study, taken as a whole, reports: All four CD4+ subsets of Type 1 diabetes patients contained TCRB CDR3s that were moderately but significantly shorter.

Expressed TCRB transcripts got sequenced, as all isolated RNA was reverse transcribed. Sequencing was performed with immunoSEQ multiplex PCR; in TCRdb, only in-frame clones are kept and a portion is missing. The table lists hundreds of thousands of clones, 10% to 15% of them singletons, with about 0.01% in the top ten. For these TCRs, the target antigens are not known. Sequenced: naive CD4+ T cells from blood. These receptors came from a woman aged 18-29 years with type 1 diabetes.

In this sample, this clone turned up a few times. The gene calls are TRBV19 and TRBJ2-1; weak D call: TRBD2 (5 bases). CDR1 and CDR2 from the germline V gene are LNHDA and SQIVND (reference sequence). This CDR3 contains 15 residues. Deletions cut 1 base from V and 1 base from J, with 8 bases between. CDR3 amino acids: CASSIGRGSYNEQFF. The DNA for the CDR3 is TGTGCCAGTAGTATAGGAAGAGGGTCCTACAATGAGCAGTTCTTC.

The rearrangement uses TRBV7-2 and TRBJ2-1; possible D gene TRBD1, 6 bases. The ends were cut back, 6 bases at V and 7 bases at J, with 16 bases in the middle. Per the germline V gene, CDR1 is SGHTA and CDR2 is FQGNSA. The CDR3 has 14 amino acids. The CDR3 here is CASSRGTNSNEQFF. In nucleotides, the CDR3 is TGTGCCAGCAGTCGAGGGACAAACTCGAATGAGCAGTTCTTC.

Only a few counts were recorded for this clone. The chain links TRBV10-3 to TRBJ2-5, with 7 bases fitting TRBD2. The germline CDR1 and CDR2 sequences are ENHRY and SYGVKD. The CDR3 is 16 amino acids. V shed 2 bases and J 2 bases; nucleotides not matched to a gene: 8. CDR3 sequence (DNA): TGTGCCATCAGTGAGAATTGGACTAGTAGACAAGAGACCCAGTACTTC. Translating it yields CAISENWTSRQETQYF.

V gene TRBV20-1 combines with J gene TRBJ2-7, with D unresolved. The CDR3 covers 11 residues. The V gene's germline CDR1 is DFQATT and CDR2 SNEGSKA (reference sequence). V gave up 1 base and J gave up 7 bases, with 8 bases separating them. The CDR3 loop is CSARGPGEQYF. In DNA, the CDR3 is TGCAGTGCTAGAGGCCCCGGGGAGCAGTACTTC.

The rearrangement links TRBV18 to TRBJ2-3, with TRBD1 identical over 8 bases. Germline CDR1 reads KGHSH; CDR2 reads LQKENI. The ends lost 4 bases at V and 1 base at J; junction bases unmatched: 4. The CDR3 runs to 15 residues. The CDR3 DNA sequence: TGTGCCAGCTCACACAGGGGGGTAGGCACAGATACGCAGTATTTT. Residues: CASSHRGVGTDTQYF. Full variable domain (remainder filled in from reference TRBV18 and TRBJ2-3): NAGVMQNPRHLVRRRGQEARLRCSPMKGHSHVYWYRQLPEEGLKFMVYLQKENIIDESGMPKERFSAEFPKEGPSILRIQQVVRGDSAAYFCASSHRGVGTDTQYFGPGTRLTVL.

This clone has only a few counts. This rearrangement joins TRBV7-2 to TRBJ1-3, with D possibly matching TRBD1 (6 bases). V shed 5 bases and J shed 4 bases, with 12 bases lying between them. Germline CDR1 SGHTA, CDR2 FQGNSA. The CDR3 is made up of 14 amino acids. Here the CDR3 reads CASSLQGAGNTIYF. Here the CDR3 DNA reads TGTGCCAGCAGCCTACAGGGAGCCGGAAACACCATATATTTT.

This clone was counted between two and nine times. The chain recombines TRBV30 with TRBJ1-2; D might be TRBD1 (6 bases). CDR1 and CDR2 from the germline V gene are GTSNPN and SVGIG (reference sequence). The CDR3 covers 14 residues. V gave up 4 bases and J gave up 8 bases, with 20 bases separating them. The CDR3 DNA sequence: TGTGCCTGGACACCGGGACACCACCTAGGGGGCTACACCTTC. Protein product: CAWTPGHHLGGYTF.

The chain recombines TRBV30 with TRBJ2-5; TRBD2 might be the D (6 bases). The CDR3 is 13 residues long. V was cut by 8 bases and J by 2 bases, with 15 bases left in between. Germline V lookup: CDR1 GTSNPN, CDR2 SVGIG (reference sequence). The DNA of the CDR3 is TGTGCCCTCCGATATGGGGGGCAAGAGACCCAGTACTTC. Translating gives CALRYGGQETQYF.

The table lists this clone with a few counts. The rearrangement links TRBV30 to TRBJ1-1, with TRBD1 matching 7 bases. The germline gives CDR1 GTSNPN, CDR2 SVGIG (reference sequence). The CDR3 extends over 13 amino acids. V gave up 5 bases and J gave up 5 bases; unmatched junction bases: 8. The CDR3 spells CAWSRQGLTEAFF. The CDR3, as DNA: TGTGCCTGGTCCCGACAGGGATTGACTGAAGCTTTCTTT.